This entry features one T cell receptor (beta chain) sequence. What it binds is not known. Since the CDR3 does not end with the conserved phenylalanine or tryptophan, this likely comes from a read error. The CDR3 extends over 14 amino acids. Germline CDR1 reads MNHEY; CDR2 reads SVGAGI. V dropped 0 bases and J dropped 4 bases, with 9 bases sitting between them. The sample originates from a study of T cells in Graves' hyperthyroidism and ophthalmopathy. The study, taken as a whole, reports: A 13 V-J signature model discriminated ophthalmopathy versus stable hyperthyroidism. For ophthalmopathy, model prediction preceded onset by a median roughly 6.2 months.

Amplification targeted TCR beta CDR3 regions from RNA transcripts. A first-round RT-PCR of the TCR CDR3 used the HTBI primer set. TCRdb used MiXCR to reprocess the multiplex PCR reads, holding one entry per CDR3 protein. The sample holds roughly 700,000 distinct CDR3 sequences, 30% to 40% seen once. It was considered stable Graves' hyperthyroidism when ophthalmopathy did not progress within 18 months. PBMCs were sourced from 9 to 10 ml fresh peripheral blood. The sample was blood. The chain links TRBV6-5 to TRBJ1-2; no definite D call. The TCR originated in a woman between 40 and 55 years old with Graves' hyperthyroidism. The CDR3 sequence: CASSYSAEFYGYTS. Written as DNA, the CDR3 is TGTGCCAGCAGTTACTCAGCCGAATTCTATGGCTACACCTCC.